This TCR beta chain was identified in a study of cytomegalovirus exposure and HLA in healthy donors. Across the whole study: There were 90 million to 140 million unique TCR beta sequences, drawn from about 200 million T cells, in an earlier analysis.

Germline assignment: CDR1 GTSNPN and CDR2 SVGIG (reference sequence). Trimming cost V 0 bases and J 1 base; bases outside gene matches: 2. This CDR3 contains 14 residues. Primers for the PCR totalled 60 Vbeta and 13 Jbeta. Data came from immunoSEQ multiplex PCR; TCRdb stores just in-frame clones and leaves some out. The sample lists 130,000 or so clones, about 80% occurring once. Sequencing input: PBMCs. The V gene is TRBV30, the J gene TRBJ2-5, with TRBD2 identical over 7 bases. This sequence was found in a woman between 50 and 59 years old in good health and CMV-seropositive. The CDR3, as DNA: TGTGCCTGGAGTGTATCGGGGGGCCAAGAGACCCAGTACTTC. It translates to CAWSVSGGQETQYF.